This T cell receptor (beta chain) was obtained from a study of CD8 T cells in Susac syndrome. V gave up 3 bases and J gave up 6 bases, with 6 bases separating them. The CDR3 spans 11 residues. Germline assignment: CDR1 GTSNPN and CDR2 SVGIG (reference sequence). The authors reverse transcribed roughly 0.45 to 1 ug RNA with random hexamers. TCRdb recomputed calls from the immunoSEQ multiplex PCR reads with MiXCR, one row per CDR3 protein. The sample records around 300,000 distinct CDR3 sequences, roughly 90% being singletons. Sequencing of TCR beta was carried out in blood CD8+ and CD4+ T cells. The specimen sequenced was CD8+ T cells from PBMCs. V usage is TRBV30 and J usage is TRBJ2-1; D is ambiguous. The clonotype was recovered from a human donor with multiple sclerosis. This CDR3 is CAWRVTNEQFF. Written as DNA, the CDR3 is TGTGCCTGGAGGGTGACCAATGAGCAGTTCTTC.